The clone carrying this T cell receptor beta chain was recorded only once. Its target is not known. This specimen belongs to a study of Ad26.COV2.S vaccination and SARS-CoV-2 variants. Study-wide points: Possible underestimation of total T cell responses by the TCR breadth and depth analyses was noted. Vaccine and placebo recipients had similar non-spike TCR breadth. CD8+ and CD4+ T cells specific for spike reportedly responded with substantial breadth after vaccination. Placebo recipients showed lower spike-specific TCR breadth than vaccinees.

TCRdb keeps only in-frame clones here, not all; method: immunoSEQ multiplex PCR. The repertoire consists of under 150,000 clones, with approximately 90% occurring once and the leading ten covering around 5.1%. Sequencing was performed on peripheral blood, taken after recovery from COVID-19. The clonotype originates from a human donor who had recovered from COVID-19.

The CDR3 nucleotides are TGCGCCAGCAGCTTGGAACAGAGCTCTGGAAACACCATATATTTT. Protein: CASSLEQSSGNTIYF. V and J are TRBV5-1 and TRBJ1-3; no clear D gene. The CDR3 extends over 15 amino acids. The V and J ends lost 0 bases and 0 bases respectively, with 7 bases between them. CDR1 and CDR2 (germline): SGHRS, YFSETQ.